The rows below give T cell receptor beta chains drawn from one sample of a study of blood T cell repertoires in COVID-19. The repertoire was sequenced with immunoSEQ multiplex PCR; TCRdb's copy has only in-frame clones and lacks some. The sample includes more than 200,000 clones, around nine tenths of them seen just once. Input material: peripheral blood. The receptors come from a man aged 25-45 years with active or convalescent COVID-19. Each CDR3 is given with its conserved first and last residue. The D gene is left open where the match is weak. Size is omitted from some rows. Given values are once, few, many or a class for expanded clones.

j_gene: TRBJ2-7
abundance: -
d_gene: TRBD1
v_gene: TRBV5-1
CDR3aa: CASKTGDRTYEQYF
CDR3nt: TGCGCCAGCAAAACAGGGGACCGAACCTACGAGCAGTACTTC

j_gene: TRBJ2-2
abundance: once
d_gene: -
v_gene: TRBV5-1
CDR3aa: CASSLGAGPSNTGELFF
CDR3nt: TGCGCCAGCAGCTTAGGCGCGGGACCCTCGAACACCGGGGAGCTGTTTTTT

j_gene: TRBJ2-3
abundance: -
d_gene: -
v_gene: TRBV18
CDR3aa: CASSPLEGGTTSTDTQYF
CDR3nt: TGTGCCAGCTCACCACTAGAAGGGGGAACTACTAGCACAGATACGCAGTATTTT

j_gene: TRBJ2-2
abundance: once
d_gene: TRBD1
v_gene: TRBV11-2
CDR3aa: CASSLVSGGIGELFF
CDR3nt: TGTGCCAGCAGCTTAGTTTCAGGGGGAATCGGGGAGCTGTTTTTT

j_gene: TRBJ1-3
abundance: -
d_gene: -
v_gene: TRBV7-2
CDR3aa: CASSLEGLSGNTIYF
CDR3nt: TGTGCCAGCAGCCTGGAGGGACTCTCTGGAAACACCATATATTTT

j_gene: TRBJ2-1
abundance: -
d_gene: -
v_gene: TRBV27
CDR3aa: CASGGLNEQFF
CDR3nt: TGTGCCAGCGGGGGGTTGAATGAGCAGTTCTTC

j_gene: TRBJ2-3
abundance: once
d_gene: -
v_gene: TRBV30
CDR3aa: CAWSVGSAISTDTQYF
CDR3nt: TGTGCCTGGAGTGTAGGCAGCGCGATAAGCACAGATACGCAGTATTTT

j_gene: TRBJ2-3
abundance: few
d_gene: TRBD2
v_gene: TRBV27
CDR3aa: CASSSGLAGATLGTDTQYF
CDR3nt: TGTGCCAGCAGTTCAGGACTAGCGGGGGCGACACTCGGAACAGATACGCAGTATTTT

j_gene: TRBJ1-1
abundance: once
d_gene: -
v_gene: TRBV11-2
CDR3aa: CASSPPLDTEAFF
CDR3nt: TGTGCCAGCAGCCCCCCGTTAGACACTGAAGCTTTCTTT

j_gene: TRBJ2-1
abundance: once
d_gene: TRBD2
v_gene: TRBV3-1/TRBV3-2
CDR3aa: CASSQDLAGDDEQFF
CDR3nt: TGTGCCAGCAGCCAAGACCTAGCGGGGGATGATGAGCAGTTCTTC

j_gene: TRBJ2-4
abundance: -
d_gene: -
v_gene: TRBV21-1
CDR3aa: CASSKCGKGGGGKYF
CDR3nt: TGTGCCAGCAGCAAATGTGGTAAGGGAGGCGGGGGTAAGTACTTC

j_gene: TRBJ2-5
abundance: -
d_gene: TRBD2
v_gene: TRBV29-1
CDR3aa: CSVASSGETQYF
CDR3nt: TGCAGCGTTGCGTCTAGCGGAGAGACCCAGTACTTC

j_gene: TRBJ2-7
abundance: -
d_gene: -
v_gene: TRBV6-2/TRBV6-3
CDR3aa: CASSPLRGPVGEQYF
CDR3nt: TGTGCCAGCAGTCCGCTGCGGGGGCCGGTGGGGGAGCAGTACTTC

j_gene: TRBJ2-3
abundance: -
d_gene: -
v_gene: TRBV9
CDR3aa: CASSPGQGPPADTQYF
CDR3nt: TGTGCCAGCAGCCCCGGGCAGGGTCCCCCAGCAGATACGCAGTATTTT

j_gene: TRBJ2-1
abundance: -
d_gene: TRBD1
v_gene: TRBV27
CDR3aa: CASSSRQGNSYNEQFF
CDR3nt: TGTGCCAGCAGTTCAAGACAGGGAAACTCCTACAATGAGCAGTTCTTC

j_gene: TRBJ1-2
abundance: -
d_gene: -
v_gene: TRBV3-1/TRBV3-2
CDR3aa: CASSQGTYGYTF
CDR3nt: TGTGCCAGCAGCCAAGGGACATATGGCTACACCTTC

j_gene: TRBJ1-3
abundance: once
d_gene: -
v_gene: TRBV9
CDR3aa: CASSVSHSLSGNTIYF
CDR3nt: TGTGCCAGCAGCGTAAGCCACAGCCTCTCTGGAAACACCATATATTTT

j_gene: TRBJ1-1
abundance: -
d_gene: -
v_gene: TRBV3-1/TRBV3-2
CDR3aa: CASSHGFDTEAFF
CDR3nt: TGTGCCAGCAGCCACGGGTTCGACACTGAAGCTTTCTTT

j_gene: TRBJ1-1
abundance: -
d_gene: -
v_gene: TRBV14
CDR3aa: CASSQGFSTEAFF
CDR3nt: TGTGCCAGCAGCCAAGGTTTTTCTACTGAAGCTTTCTTT

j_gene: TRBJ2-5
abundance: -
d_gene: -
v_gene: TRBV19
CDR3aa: CASSIWGGYGYQETQYF
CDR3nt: TGTGCCAGTAGTATTTGGGGGGGCTATGGGTACCAAGAGACCCAGTACTTC

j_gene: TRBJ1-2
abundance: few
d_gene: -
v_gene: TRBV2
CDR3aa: CASSDRELYGYTF
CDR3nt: TGTGCCAGCAGTGACAGGGAACTTTATGGCTACACCTTC

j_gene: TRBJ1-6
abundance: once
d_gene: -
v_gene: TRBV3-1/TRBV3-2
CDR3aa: CASSQVPDSPLHF
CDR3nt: TGTGCCAGCAGCCAAGTCCCCGATTCACCCCTCCACTTT

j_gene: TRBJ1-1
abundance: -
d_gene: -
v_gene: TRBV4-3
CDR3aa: CASSLGPTNTEAFF
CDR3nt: TGCGCCAGCAGCCTGGGCCCTACTAACACTGAAGCTTTCTTT

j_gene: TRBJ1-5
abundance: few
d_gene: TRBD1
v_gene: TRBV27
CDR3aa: CASGQGVDQPQHF
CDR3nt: TGTGCCAGCGGACAGGGTGTGGATCAGCCCCAGCATTTT

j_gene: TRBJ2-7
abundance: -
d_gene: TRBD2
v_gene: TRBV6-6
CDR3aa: CASSHGTSGNYEQYF
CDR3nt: TGTGCCAGCAGCCACGGGACTAGCGGCAACTACGAGCAGTACTTC

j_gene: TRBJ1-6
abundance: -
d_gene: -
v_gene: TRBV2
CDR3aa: CASSVVGDNSPLHF
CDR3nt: TGTGCCAGCAGTGTGGTAGGGGACAACTCACCCCTCCACTTT

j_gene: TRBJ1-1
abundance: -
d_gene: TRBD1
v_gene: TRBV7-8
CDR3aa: CASSFDRGGNTEAFF
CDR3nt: TGTGCCAGCAGTTTCGACAGGGGCGGTAACACTGAAGCTTTCTTT

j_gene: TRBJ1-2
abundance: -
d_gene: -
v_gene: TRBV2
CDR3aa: CASIREGYTF
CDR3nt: TGTGCCAGCATCAGGGAAGGCTACACCTTC

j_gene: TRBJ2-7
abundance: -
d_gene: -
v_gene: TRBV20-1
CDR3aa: CSASSPGVGNWEQYF
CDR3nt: TGCAGTGCTAGTTCCCCCGGGGTCGGCAATTGGGAGCAGTACTTC

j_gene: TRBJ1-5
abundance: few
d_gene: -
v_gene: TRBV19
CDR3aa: CASSIQGGNQPQHF
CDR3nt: TGTGCCAGTAGCATACAGGGAGGTAATCAGCCCCAGCATTTT

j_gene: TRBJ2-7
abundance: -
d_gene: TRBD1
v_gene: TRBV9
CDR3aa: CASSPNPTGPYEQYF
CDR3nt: TGTGCCAGCAGCCCTAATCCGACAGGGCCCTACGAGCAGTACTTC

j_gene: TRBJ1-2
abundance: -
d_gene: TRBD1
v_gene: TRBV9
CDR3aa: CASSSRDRAYDGYTF
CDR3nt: TGTGCCAGCAGCTCCCGGGACAGGGCGTATGATGGCTACACCTTC

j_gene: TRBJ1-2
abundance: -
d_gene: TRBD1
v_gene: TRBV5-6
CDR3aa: CASSLGGTGYYGYTF
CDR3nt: TGTGCCAGCAGCTTGGGGGGGACAGGATACTATGGCTACACCTTC

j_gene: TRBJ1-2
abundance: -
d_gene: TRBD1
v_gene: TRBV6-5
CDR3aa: CASRYEQGAQGYGYTF
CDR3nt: TGTGCCAGCAGATACGAACAGGGGGCGCAGGGCTATGGCTACACCTTC

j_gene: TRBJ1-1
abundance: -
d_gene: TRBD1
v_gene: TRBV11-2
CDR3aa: CASSLAKGAGTEAFF
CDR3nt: TGTGCCAGCAGCTTAGCAAAGGGGGCGGGAACTGAAGCTTTCTTT

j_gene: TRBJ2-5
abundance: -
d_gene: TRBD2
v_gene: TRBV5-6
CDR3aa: CASSLMSGGKQETQYF
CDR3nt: TGTGCCAGCAGCTTGATGAGCGGGGGTAAACAAGAGACCCAGTACTTC

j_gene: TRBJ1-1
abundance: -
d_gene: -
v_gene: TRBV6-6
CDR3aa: CASTRPNTEAFF
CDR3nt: TGTGCCAGCACCCGTCCGAACACTGAAGCTTTCTTT

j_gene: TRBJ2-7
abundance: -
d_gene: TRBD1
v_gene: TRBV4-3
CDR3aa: CASSQYTGQGEQYF
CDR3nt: TGCGCCAGCAGCCAATACACGGGACAGGGTGAGCAGTACTTC

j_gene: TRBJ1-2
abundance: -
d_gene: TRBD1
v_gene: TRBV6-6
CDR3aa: CASSLSPGQAISNYGYTF
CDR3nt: TGTGCCAGCAGTCTATCCCCGGGACAGGCGATATCTAACTATGGCTACACCTTC

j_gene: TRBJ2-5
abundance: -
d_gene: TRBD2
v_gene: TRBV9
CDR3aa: CASSVDRGGNSETQYF
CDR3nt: TGTGCCAGCAGCGTAGATCGCGGGGGGAATTCAGAGACCCAGTACTTC

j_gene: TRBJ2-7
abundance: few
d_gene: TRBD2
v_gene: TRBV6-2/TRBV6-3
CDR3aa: CASSYDGGIGEQYF
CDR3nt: TGTGCCAGCAGTTATGACGGGGGGATAGGTGAGCAGTACTTC

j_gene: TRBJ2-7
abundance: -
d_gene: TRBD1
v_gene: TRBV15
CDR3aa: CATSRFTFPGQILREQYF
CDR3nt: TGTGCCACCAGCAGATTTACTTTCCCGGGACAGATTCTCCGGGAGCAGTACTTC

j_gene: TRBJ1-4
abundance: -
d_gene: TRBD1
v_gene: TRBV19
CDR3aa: CASSDPGTGYEKLFF
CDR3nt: TGTGCCAGTAGTGACCCCGGGACAGGGTATGAAAAACTGTTTTTT

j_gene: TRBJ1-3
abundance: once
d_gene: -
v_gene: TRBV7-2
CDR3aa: CASSLTGSSGNTIYF
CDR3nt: TGTGCCAGCAGCTTAACAGGGTCATCTGGAAACACCATATATTTT

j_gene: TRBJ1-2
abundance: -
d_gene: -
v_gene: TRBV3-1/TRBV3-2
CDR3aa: CASSRKVQPYGYTF
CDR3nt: TGTGCCAGCAGCCGTAAGGTACAGCCCTATGGCTACACCTTC